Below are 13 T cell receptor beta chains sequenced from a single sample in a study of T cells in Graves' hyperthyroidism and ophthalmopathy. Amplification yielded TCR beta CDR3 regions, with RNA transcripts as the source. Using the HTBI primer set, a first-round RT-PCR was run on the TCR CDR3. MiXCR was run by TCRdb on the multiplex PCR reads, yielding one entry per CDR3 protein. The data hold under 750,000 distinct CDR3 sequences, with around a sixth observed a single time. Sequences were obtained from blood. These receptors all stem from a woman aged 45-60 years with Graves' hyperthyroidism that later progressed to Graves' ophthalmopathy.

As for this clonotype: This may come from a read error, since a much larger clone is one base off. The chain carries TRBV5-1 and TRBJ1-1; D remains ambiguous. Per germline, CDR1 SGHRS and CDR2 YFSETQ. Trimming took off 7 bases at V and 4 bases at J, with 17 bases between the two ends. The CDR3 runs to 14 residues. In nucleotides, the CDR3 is TGCGCCAGCGGCACTTCTACGGGGTTCACTGAAGCTTTCTTT. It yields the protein CASGTSTGFTEAFF.

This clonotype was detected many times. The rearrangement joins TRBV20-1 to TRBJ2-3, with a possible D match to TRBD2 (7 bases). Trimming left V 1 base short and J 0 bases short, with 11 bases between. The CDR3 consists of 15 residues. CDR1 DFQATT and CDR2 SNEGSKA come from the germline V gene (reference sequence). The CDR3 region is CSARVGGESTDTQYF. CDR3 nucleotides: TGCAGTGCTAGAGTAGGGGGGGAAAGCACAGATACGCAGTATTTT.

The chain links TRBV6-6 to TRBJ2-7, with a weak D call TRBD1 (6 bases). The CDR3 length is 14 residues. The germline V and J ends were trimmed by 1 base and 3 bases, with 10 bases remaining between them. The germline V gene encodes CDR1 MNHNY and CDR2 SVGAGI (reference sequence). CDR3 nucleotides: TGTGCCAGCAGTTACTTGGGGGACAACTACGAGCAGTACTTC. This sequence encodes CASSYLGDNYEQYF.

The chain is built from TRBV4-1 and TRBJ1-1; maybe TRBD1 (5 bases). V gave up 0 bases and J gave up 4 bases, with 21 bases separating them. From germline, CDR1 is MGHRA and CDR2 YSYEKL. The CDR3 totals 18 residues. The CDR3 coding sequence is TGCGCCAGCAGCCAAGATGAAAGGGGCGCCTTTCGTTCCACTGAAGCTTTCTTT. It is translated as CASSQDERGAFRSTEAFF.

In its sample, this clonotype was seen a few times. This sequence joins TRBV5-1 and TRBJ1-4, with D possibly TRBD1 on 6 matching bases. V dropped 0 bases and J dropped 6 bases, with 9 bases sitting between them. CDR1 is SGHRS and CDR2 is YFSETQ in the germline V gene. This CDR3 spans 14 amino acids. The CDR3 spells CASSLGTADEKLFF. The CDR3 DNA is TGCGCCAGCAGCTTGGGGACAGCCGATGAAAAACTGTTTTTT.

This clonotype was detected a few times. CDR3 bases: TGCAGCGTTGGGAAAAACCACGGAGAGACCCAGTACTTC. Translation gives CSVGKNHGETQYF. V and J are TRBV29-1 and TRBJ2-5; D gene uncertain. The V and J ends lost 4 bases and 4 bases respectively, with 13 bases between them. Germline V gene lookup returns CDR1 SQVTM and CDR2 ANQGSEA. The CDR3 extends over 13 amino acids.

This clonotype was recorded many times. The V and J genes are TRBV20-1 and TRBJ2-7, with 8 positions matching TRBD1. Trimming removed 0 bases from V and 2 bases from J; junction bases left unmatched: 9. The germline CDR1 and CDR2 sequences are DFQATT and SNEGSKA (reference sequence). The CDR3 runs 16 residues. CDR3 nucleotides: TGCAGTGCTAGAGATCACCAGGGGGCTTCCCCCTACGAGCAGTACTTC. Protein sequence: CSARDHQGASPYEQYF.

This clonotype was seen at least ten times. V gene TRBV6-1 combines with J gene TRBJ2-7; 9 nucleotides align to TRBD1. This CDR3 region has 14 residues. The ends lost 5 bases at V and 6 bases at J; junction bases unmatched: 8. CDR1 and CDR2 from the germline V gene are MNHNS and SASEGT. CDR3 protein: CASSYGDRASEQYF. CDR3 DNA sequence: TGTGCCAGCAGTTACGGGGACAGGGCTAGCGAGCAGTACTTC.

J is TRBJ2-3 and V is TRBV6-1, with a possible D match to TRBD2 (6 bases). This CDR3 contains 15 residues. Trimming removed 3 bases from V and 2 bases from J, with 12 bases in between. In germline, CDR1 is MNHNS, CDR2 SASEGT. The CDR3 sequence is CASSELGDFTDTQYF. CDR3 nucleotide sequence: TGTGCCAGCAGTGAGCTGGGGGACTTCACAGATACGCAGTATTTT.

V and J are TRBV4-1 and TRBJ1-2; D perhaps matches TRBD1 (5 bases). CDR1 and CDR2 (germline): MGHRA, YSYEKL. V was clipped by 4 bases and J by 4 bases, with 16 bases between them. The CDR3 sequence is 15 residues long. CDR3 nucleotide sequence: TGCGCCAGCAGCCCCACGCCCGGGACTCCCTATGGCTACACCTTC. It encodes CASSPTPGTPYGYTF.

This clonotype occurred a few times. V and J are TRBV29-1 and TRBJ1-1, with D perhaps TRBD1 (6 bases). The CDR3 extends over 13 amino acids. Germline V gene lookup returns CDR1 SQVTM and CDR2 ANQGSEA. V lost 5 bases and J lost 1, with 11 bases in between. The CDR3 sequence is CSVSDRRNTEAFF. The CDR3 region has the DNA TGCAGCGTTTCTGACAGGCGGAACACTGAAGCTTTCTTT.

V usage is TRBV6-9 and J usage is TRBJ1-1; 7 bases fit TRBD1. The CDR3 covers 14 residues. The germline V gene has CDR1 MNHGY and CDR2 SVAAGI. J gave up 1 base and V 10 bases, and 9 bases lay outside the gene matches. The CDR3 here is CATSEAGGNTEAFF. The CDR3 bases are TGTGCCACATCGGAGGCAGGGGGGAACACTGAAGCTTTCTTT.

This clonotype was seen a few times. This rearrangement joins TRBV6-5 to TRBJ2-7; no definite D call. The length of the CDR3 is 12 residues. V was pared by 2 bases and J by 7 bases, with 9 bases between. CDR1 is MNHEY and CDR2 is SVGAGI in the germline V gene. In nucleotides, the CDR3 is TGTGCCAGCAGTTACAGGTTGGGGGAGCAGTACTTC. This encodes CASSYRLGEQYF.